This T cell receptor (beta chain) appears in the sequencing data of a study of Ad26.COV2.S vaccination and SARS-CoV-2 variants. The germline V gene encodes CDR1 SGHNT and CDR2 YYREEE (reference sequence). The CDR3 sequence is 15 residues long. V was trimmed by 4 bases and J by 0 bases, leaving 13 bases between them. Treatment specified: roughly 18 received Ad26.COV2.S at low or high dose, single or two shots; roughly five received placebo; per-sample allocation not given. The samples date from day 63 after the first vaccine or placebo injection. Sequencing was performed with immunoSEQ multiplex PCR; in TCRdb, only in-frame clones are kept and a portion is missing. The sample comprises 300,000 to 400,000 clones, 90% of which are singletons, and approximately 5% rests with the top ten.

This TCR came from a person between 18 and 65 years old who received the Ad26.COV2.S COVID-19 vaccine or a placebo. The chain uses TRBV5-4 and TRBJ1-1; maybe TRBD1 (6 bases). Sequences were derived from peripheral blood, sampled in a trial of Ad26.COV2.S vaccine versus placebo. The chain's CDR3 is CASSPFRGMNTEAFF. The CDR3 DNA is TGTGCCAGCAGCCCATTCAGGGGAATGAACACTGAAGCTTTCTTT.